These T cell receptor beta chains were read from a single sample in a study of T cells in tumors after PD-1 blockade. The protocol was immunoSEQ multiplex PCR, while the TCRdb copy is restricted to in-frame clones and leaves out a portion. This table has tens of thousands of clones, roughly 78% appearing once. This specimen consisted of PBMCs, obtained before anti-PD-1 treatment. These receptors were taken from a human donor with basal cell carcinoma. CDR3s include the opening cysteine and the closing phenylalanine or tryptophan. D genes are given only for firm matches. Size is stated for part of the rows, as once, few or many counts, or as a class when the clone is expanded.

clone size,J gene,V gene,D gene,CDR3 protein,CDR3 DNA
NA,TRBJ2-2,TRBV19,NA,CASSIGGDGGELFF,TGTGCCAGTAGTATTGGCGGGGATGGCGGGGAGCTGTTTTTT
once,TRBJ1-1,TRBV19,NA,CASSSGTPVSEAFF,TGTGCCAGTAGTTCCGGGACTCCCGTCTCCGAAGCTTTCTTT
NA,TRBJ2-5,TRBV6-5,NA,CASTMGGALQETQYF,TGTGCCAGCACCATGGGGGGGGCCCTCCAAGAGACCCAGTACTTC
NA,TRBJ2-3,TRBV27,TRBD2,CASSLSGTTDTQYF,TGTGCCAGCAGTCTCAGCGGGACCACAGATACGCAGTATTTT
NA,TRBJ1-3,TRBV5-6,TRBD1,CASSLAGTVSGNTIYF,TGTGCCAGCAGCTTGGCCGGGACAGTCTCTGGAAACACCATATATTTT
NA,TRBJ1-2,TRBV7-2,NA,CASSFRGSGYTF,TGTGCCAGCAGCTTTCGGGGCTCTGGCTACACCTTC
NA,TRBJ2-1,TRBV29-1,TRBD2,CSVSPGLAGAGEQFF,TGCAGCGTCTCCCCGGGACTAGCGGGAGCGGGTGAGCAGTTCTTC
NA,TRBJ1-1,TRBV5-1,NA,CASSRLQQGNTEAFF,TGCGCCAGCAGCCGGCTCCAACAGGGGAACACTGAAGCTTTCTTT
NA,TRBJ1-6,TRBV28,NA,CASSPGTDNSPLHF,TGTGCCAGCAGTCCTGGGACCGATAATTCACCCCTCCACTTT
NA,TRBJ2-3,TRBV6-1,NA,CASSELDTQYF,TGTGCCAGCAGTGAACTAGATACGCAGTATTTT
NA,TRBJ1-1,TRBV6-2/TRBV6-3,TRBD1,CASSDPGQPNTEAFF,TGTGCCAGCAGTGACCCGGGACAGCCGAACACTGAAGCTTTCTTT
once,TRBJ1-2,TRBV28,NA,CASSLSLYGYTF,TGTGCCAGCAGTTTAAGTTTGTATGGCTACACCTTC
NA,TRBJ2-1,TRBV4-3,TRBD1,CASSQDGQGRNEQFF,TGCGCCAGCAGCCAAGATGGACAGGGAAGGAATGAGCAGTTCTTC
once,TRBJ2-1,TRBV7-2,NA,CASSLAVSSYNEQFF,TGTGCCAGCAGCTTAGCGGTAAGCTCCTACAATGAGCAGTTCTTC
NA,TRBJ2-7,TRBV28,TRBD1,CASSLSPGQGEDEQYF,TGTGCCAGCAGTTTATCGCCGGGACAGGGGGAGGACGAGCAGTACTTC
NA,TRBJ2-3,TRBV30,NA,CAWSRRVSTDTQYF,TGTGCCTGGAGTAGGAGGGTGAGCACAGATACGCAGTATTTT
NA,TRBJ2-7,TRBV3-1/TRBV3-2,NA,CASSQRYGGHEQYF,TGTGCCAGCAGCCAAAGGTATGGTGGGCACGAGCAGTACTTC
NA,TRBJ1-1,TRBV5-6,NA,CASTSTLNTEAFF,TGTGCCAGCACCTCGACCCTGAACACTGAAGCTTTCTTT
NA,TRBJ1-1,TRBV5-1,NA,CASSSVIRGNTEAFF,TGCGCCAGCAGCTCGGTGATACGGGGGAACACTGAAGCTTTCTTT
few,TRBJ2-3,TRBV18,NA,CASSPQVRTDTQYF,TGTGCCAGCTCACCACAGGTTAGGACAGATACGCAGTATTTT
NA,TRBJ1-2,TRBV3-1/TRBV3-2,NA,CASSQLKGGIPGYTF,TGTGCCAGCAGCCAACTCAAGGGGGGAATCCCTGGCTACACCTTC
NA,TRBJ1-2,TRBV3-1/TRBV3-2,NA,CASSKGRTLAF,TGTGCCAGCAGCAAAGGACGGACACTGGCCTTC
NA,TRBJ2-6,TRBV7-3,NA,CASRREGFSGANVLTF,TGTGCCAGCAGAAGAGAGGGATTCTCTGGGGCCAACGTCCTGACTTTC
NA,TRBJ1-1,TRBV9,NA,CASSVLGNTEAFF,TGTGCCAGCAGCGTACTGGGGAACACTGAAGCTTTCTTT
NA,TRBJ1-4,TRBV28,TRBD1,CASSPSGGANGKLFF,TGTGCCAGCAGTCCCTCAGGGGGCGCAAACGGAAAACTGTTTTTT
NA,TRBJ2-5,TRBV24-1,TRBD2,CATSDAGGSGSGVETQYF,TGTGCCACCAGTGATGCCGGGGGGAGCGGGAGTGGGGTGGAGACCCAGTACTTC
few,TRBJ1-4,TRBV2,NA,CASGRGPGDEKLFF,TGTGCCAGCGGGAGAGGCCCCGGGGATGAAAAACTGTTTTTT
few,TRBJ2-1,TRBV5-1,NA,CASSPFAGTYNEQFF,TGCGCCAGCAGCCCCTTTGCGGGAACCTACAATGAGCAGTTCTTC
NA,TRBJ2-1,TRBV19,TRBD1,CASSTSLQGLVNEQFF,TGTGCCAGTAGTACCTCCCTACAGGGGTTGGTCAATGAGCAGTTCTTC
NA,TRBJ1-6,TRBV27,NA,CASTRDAGVDSPLHF,TGTGCCAGCACCCGAGACGCTGGGGTCGACTCACCCCTCCACTTT
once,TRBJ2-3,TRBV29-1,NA,CSVESILGTDTQYF,TGCAGCGTTGAAAGTATACTCGGAACAGATACGCAGTATTTT
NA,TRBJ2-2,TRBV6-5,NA,CASTTRSTGELFF,TGTGCCAGCACGACGAGGAGCACCGGGGAGCTGTTTTTT
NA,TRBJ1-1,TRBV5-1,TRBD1,CASSLAAFGGGMNTEAFF,TGCGCCAGCAGCTTGGCGGCCTTTGGAGGGGGCATGAACACTGAAGCTTTCTTT
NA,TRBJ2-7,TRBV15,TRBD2,CATSSDLLGLAGVPLHYEQYF,TGTGCCACCAGCAGCGACCTATTAGGACTAGCGGGAGTTCCCCTCCACTACGAGCAGTACTTC
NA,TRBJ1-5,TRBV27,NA,CASSFVNQPQHF,TGTGCCAGCAGTTTTGTGAATCAGCCCCAGCATTTT
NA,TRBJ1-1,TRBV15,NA,CATSRDDHLKSDTEAFF,TGTGCCACCAGCAGAGATGACCACCTGAAATCCGACACTGAAGCTTTCTTT
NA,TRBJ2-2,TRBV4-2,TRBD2,CASSQGTSGGGFTGELFF,TGTGCCAGCAGCCAAGGGACTAGCGGGGGTGGTTTCACCGGGGAGCTGTTTTTT